This section outlines one T cell receptor (beta chain) sequence together with its context. This specimen belongs to a study of control samples from healthy donors and cancer patients. Repertoires were generated with immunoSEQ multiplex PCR, while TCRdb's copy carries only in-frame clones and drops some. Counted here are some 150,000 clones, 95% to 96% occurring once; the ten biggest clones make up over 1%. CDR1 is MGHRA and CDR2 is YSYEKL in the germline V gene. Trimming removed 1 base from V and 4 bases from J, with 14 bases in between. The CDR3 is 15 amino acids. This TCR came from a woman aged 30 to 39 in good health. The chain recombines TRBV4-1 with TRBJ2-7; D call uncertain. Material: blood. CDR3 amino acids: CASSQVGRLVYEQYF. CDR3 sequence (DNA): TGCGCCAGCAGCCAAGTGGGCAGACTGGTTTACGAGCAGTACTTC.